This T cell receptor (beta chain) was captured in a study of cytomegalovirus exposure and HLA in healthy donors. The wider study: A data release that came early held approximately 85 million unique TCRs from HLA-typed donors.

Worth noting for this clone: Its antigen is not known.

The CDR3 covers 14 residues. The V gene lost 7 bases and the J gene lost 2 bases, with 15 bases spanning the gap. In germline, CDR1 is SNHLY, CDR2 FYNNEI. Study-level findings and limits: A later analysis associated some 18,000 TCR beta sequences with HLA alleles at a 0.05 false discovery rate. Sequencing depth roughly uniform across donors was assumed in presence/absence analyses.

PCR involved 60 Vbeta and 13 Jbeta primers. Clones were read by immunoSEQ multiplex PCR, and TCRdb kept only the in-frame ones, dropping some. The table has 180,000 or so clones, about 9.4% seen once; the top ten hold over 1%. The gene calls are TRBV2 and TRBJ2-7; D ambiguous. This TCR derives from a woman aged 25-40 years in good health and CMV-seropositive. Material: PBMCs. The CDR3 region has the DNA TGTGCCAGCACGACCGAGACTGTCCCCTACGAGCAGTACTTC. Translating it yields CASTTETVPYEQYF.